This T cell receptor (beta chain) is drawn from a study of spatial heterogeneity in lung cancer. Specified time point: sample taken at primary tumor resection. No cells were sorted before sequencing. The whole RNA sequenced was extracted from tumor, nontumor lung or frozen PBMC. This CDR3 is built from 17 residues. The germline gives CDR1 LGHNA, CDR2 YNFKEQ. The J segment lost 4 bases and the V segment lost 1 base, leaving 12 bases of the junction unmatched. There are many counts of this clonotype. TCRdb re-analysed the 5' RACE reads in MiXCR, keeping a single row per CDR3 protein. The sample records tens of thousands of distinct CDR3 sequences, roughly 5.5% being singletons.

This sequence joins TRBV4-2 and TRBJ1-2, with 7 bases that match TRBD1. This material consisted of PBMCs, taken at surgery. The TCR originated in a female donor with early-stage non-small cell lung cancer. The CDR3 protein is CASSQVAGQPQIYGYTF. The CDR3 DNA sequence: TGTGCCAGCAGCCAAGTCGCGGGACAGCCCCAGATCTATGGCTACACCTTC.